Listed here is a single T cell receptor beta chain. This clonotype appeared a few times. The target of this receptor is not known. One base away there is no much larger clone; base qualities are not given. Library prep was done by 5' RACE. The instrument given in TCRdb is Illumina HiSeq 2500. A second roughly 6 to 11 cycle PCR used a sample-barcoded 5' primer and a J-beta primer mix. A template-switch 5' adaptor carrying 12 random nucleotides introduced a unique molecular identifier onto each TCR beta cDNA molecule. Each sample yielded at least 3 million CDR3-containing paired-end reads. First-strand cDNA synthesis was performed from all RNA using the Mint cDNA synthesis kit, with priming by a TRBC-specific oligonucleotide. After uracil-DNA glycosylase treatment, a first 18-cycle PCR used universal primers M1SS and BC2_uni_R on all cDNA. The authors processed their data as follows. Normalization of each sample was performed by random selection of 1 million high-quality reads, each carrying a distinct molecular identifier. Instead of being binned into consensus sequences, reads that shared molecular identifiers were thrown out. MiTCR, run with a Q25 quality threshold and the strictest error-elimination algorithm, handled CDR3 identification, clonotype clustering and error correction. A nonparametric unseen species model using Euler transformation provided a lower-bound estimate of total TCR beta diversity. Starting from the raw public reads, TCRdb applied fastp trimming at Q25, assembled clones with MiXCR and retained in-frame beta chains. Each entry is one CDR3 protein sequence, shown with its most common DNA and genes. The V and J calls and clone size are TCRdb's, not the authors'. The sample table contains about 1.8 million distinct CDR3 sequences; only one count was recorded for 49% of them. The ten largest clones take up over 2% of the sample.

Donors were roughly 40 systemically healthy Caucasian individuals from Russia aged roughly 6 to 95 years. Approximately 10 milliliters of peripheral blood were collected from each donor into EDTA-treated Vacutainer tubes. Ficoll-Paque density-gradient centrifugation was used to isolate PBMCs, with at least 7 million obtained per sample. Trizol reagent was used to extract total RNA from the PBMCs, yielding at least 5 micrograms per sample. For every donor, flow cytometry on a PBMC aliquot measured the percentage of naive CD45RAhigh/CD27high T cells. These data are taken from a study of blood T cells in healthy people across ages (dated by TCRdb to the mid-2010s). Regarding the complete study: Template switching captured roughly one uniquely barcoded TCR beta cDNA molecule per two T cells in model experiments. Two additional independent replicas of 1 million unique cDNA reads from the same blood draw were analyzed for two donors (one aged 18 to 30 and one aged 80 or older). The donors were split into four age groups: young (average about 15 years), middle-aged (about 40), aged (more than 60) and long-lived (approximately 80). The study measured age-related changes in TCR beta repertoire diversity using deep sequencing normalized with unique cDNA molecular identifiers. Donors of different ages were randomly distributed across sequencing lanes to avoid experimental bias.

What the study reported, not specific to this receptor: Because profiling used bulk unsorted PBMCs, naive and antigen-experienced compartments could not be compared conclusively. The long-lived group showed more naive CD4+ T cells, fewer expanded clones and increased TCR diversity than the aged group, suggesting age selection. Donor CMV infection status was unknown, potentially confounding age-related changes in expanded clonotypes. As age increased, observed TCR beta diversity per million T cells dropped in a roughly linear way, and a significant reduction was already evident by age roughly 40. The percentage of naive T cells measured by flow cytometry correlated strongly with observed TCR beta diversity. Estimates of total diversity based on one million sequenced T cells were regarded as lower bounds and as underestimates.

From the cysteine through the phenylalanine, the CDR3 covers 13 amino acids. The CDR3 DNA has 39 bases and is translated from base 1. Trimming costs V 5 bases and J 9 bases, and their ends lie 14 bases apart. The germline V gene supplies CDR1 SGHVS and CDR2 FNYEAQ. Sequencing input: blood. This chain joins TRBV7-6 to TRBJ2-1; a tentative D call is TRBD2 (7 bases match). The clonotype originates from a middle-aged woman in good health. The base sequence is TGTGCCAGCAGCGTAGATAGGGGGGGTGAGCAGTTCTTC. It encodes CASSVDRGGEQFF.